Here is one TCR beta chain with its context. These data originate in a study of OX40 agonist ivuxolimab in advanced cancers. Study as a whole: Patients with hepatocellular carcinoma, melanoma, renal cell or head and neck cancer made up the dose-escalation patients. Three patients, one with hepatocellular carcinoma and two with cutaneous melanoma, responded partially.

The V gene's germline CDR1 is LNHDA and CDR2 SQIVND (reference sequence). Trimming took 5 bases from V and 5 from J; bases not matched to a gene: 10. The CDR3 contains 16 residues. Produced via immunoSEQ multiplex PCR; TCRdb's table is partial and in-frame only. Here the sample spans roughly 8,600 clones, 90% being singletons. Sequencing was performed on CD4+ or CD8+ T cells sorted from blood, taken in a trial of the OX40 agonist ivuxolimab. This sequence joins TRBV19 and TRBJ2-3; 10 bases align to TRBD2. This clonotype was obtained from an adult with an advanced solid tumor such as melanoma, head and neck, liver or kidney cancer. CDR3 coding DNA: TGTGCCAGTAGTCGCCTAGCGGGAGAGGGTGTAGATACGCAGTATTTT. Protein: CASSRLAGEGVDTQYF.